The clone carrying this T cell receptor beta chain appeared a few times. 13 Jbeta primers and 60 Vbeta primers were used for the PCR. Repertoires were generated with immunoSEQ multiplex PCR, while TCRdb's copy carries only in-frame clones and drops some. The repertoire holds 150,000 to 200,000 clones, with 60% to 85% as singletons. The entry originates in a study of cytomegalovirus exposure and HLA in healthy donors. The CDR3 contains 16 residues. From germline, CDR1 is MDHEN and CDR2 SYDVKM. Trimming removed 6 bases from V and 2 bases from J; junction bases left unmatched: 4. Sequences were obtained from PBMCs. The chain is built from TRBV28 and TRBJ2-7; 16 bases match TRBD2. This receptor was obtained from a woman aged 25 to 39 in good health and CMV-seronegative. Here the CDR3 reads CASSSGTSGGAYEQYF. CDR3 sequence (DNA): TGTGCCAGCAGCTCCGGGACTAGCGGGGGGGCCTACGAGCAGTACTTC.